Each of the 9 T cell receptor beta chains below was sequenced from the same sample in a study of blood T cells in healthy people across ages. Using a J-beta primer mix together with a sample-barcoded 5' primer, a second PCR was run for about 7 to 12 cycles. TCRdb processed the 5' RACE reads anew with MiXCR; each CDR3 protein has one entry. The repertoire holds 700,000 to 800,000 distinct CDR3 sequences, with approximately 43% as singletons. The sequenced sample consisted of blood. Every receptor here comes from an older woman in good health.

The chain uses TRBV6-2 or TRBV6-3 and TRBJ2-2; 9 bases are shared with TRBD2. The CDR3 is 19 residues long. The germline gives CDR1 MNHEY, CDR2 SVGEGT. With 5 bases clipped from V and 1 base from J, the junction kept 14 bases outside the gene matches. The CDR3 is CASSGPPWASGVNTGELFF. As DNA, the CDR3 is TGTGCCAGCAGTGGGCCACCCTGGGCTAGCGGGGTGAACACCGGGGAGCTGTTTTTT.

The sample holds many counts of this clonotype. The chain joins TRBV14 to TRBJ2-5; tentatively, D is TRBD1 or TRBD2 (5 bases each). The V gene lost 3 bases and the J gene lost 2 bases, with 13 bases spanning the gap. The CDR3 consists of 15 residues. Germline V CDR1 and CDR2: SGHDN, FVKESK. The CDR3 sequence: CASSHTGRMQETQYF. Written as DNA, the CDR3 is TGTGCCAGCAGCCACACGGGACGGATGCAAGAGACCCAGTACTTC.

Worth noting for this clonotype: A read error may produce the germline difference seen at one junction end. V usage is TRBV2 and J usage is TRBJ2-3; the match to TRBD2 covers 9 bases. Per the germline V gene, CDR1 is SNHLY and CDR2 is FYNNEI. There are 14 residues in the CDR3. In DNA, the CDR3 is TGTGGCAGCACGGATAGCGGGAGTCCAGATACGCAGTATTTT. It encodes CGSTDSGSPDTQYF.

This clonotype showed up many times. The gene calls are TRBV7-8 and TRBJ2-5, with 12 nucleotides matching TRBD2. The V gene end was trimmed by 0 bases and the J gene end by 1 base; junction bases not matched to a gene: 3. Germline V gene lookup returns CDR1 SGHVS and CDR2 FQNEAQ. This CDR3 has 17 residues. The CDR3 is CASSLAGLAGIQETQYF. The DNA for the CDR3 is TGTGCCAGCAGCTTAGCTGGACTAGCGGGGATCCAAGAGACCCAGTACTTC.

This clonotype appeared a few times. V usage is TRBV27 and J usage is TRBJ2-7; 8 bases map to TRBD1. Unmatched junction bases numbered 8, after V lost 5 bases and J lost 2 bases. This CDR3 spans 15 amino acids. Germline CDR1 is MNHEY and CDR2 is SMNVEV (reference sequence). The CDR3 coding sequence is TGTGCCAGCAGTGGGTTGGGACAGGCCGCCTACGAGCAGTACTTC. It specifies CASSGLGQAAYEQYF.

This chain joins TRBV7-9 and TRBJ2-5; 7 nucleotides match TRBD1. Germline CDR1 is SEHNR and CDR2 is FQNEAQ (reference sequence). The CDR3 consists of 15 residues. The ends lost 3 bases at V and 1 base at J; junction bases unmatched: 5. CDR3 region: CASSLRQGPQETQYF. The CDR3 nucleotides read TGTGCCAGCAGCTTGCGACAGGGCCCCCAAGAGACCCAGTACTTC.

The genes are TRBV5-5 and TRBJ2-1; maybe TRBD2 (6 bases). The CDR3 sequence is 15 residues long. The germline CDR1 and CDR2 sequences are SGHKS and YYEKEE (reference sequence). V lost 3 bases and J lost 0, with 10 bases in between. The CDR3 loop is CASSWQEGSYNEQFF. The CDR3 DNA reads TGTGCCAGCAGCTGGCAGGAGGGCTCCTACAATGAGCAGTTCTTC.

The sample holds a few counts of this clonotype. V gene TRBV7-9 combines with J gene TRBJ2-4; D unclear. The CDR3 contains 13 residues. The germline V and J ends were trimmed by 2 bases and 9 bases, with 11 bases remaining between them. Germline V CDR1 and CDR2: SEHNR, FQNEAQ (reference sequence). The CDR3 loop is CASSLSGPGIQYF. CDR3 DNA: TGTGCCAGCAGCTTATCGGGCCCCGGCATTCAGTACTTC.

This sequence joins TRBV5-1 and TRBJ1-2, with a weak D call TRBD1 (6 bases). This CDR3 spans 15 amino acids. V lost 6 bases and J 4 bases, leaving 19 bases between the germline ends. Germline V gives CDR1 SGHRS, CDR2 YFSETQ. CDR3 protein: CASTLERGLGYGYTF. As DNA, the CDR3 is TGCGCCAGCACCCTCGAGCGGGGGCTCGGCTATGGCTACACCTTC.